Below, 26 T cell receptor beta chains from the same sample are listed, as sequenced in a study of T-cell memory formation after mild COVID-19. A single record per CDR3 protein comes from TCRdb applying MiXCR to the 5' RACE reads. The table has around 320,000 distinct CDR3 sequences, more than 13% seen once. The specimen was PBMCs or a T cell subset sorted from them (not recorded which). The receptor source for this set is a man younger than 35 who had mild COVID-19 (a few samples of this study predate the infection). Cell type and time point are not known.

The gene calls are TRBV20-1 and TRBJ1-5; 10 positions match TRBD1. Looked up from germline, CDR1 is DFQATT and CDR2 is SNEGSKA (reference sequence). CDR3 size: 15 residues. The ends lost 3 bases at V and 5 bases at J; junction bases unmatched: 7. The chain's CDR3 is CSASFPGTGDQPQHF. CDR3 bases: TGCAGTGCTAGTTTCCCCGGGACAGGGGATCAGCCCCAGCATTTT.

Concerning this clonotype: The junction differs from germline at one of its ends, possibly a read error. The rearrangement uses TRBV4-1 and TRBJ2-7, with D possibly being TRBD2 (6 bases). Looked up from germline, CDR1 is MGHRA and CDR2 is YSYEKL. CDR3 length: 18 amino acids. The CDR3, as DNA: TGCACCAGCAGCCAAGATCACGGCCATGGGGGGATCCGTAGCGAGCAGTACTTC. Its protein is CTSSQDHGHGGIRSEQYF.

This clonotype was counted many times. The chain combines TRBV7-9 with TRBJ2-7; 9 bases map to TRBD1. With V trimmed by 5 bases and J by 3 bases, 5 bases remained unmatched. Germline V gene lookup returns CDR1 SEHNR and CDR2 FQNEAQ (reference sequence). This CDR3 region has 14 residues. CDR3 region: CASSPRDRVYEQYV. The CDR3 DNA sequence: TGTGCCAGCAGCCCCCGGGACAGGGTCTACGAGCAGTACGTC.

CDR3 amino acids: CASSGGQQHQPQHF. Here the CDR3 DNA reads TGTGCCAGCAGCGGGGGCCAACAGCATCAGCCCCAGCATTTT. This chain uses TRBV7-9 with TRBJ1-5; D perhaps matches TRBD1 (6 bases). Deletions cut 5 bases from V and 5 bases from J, with 13 bases between. CDR1 SEHNR and CDR2 FQNEAQ come from the germline V gene (reference sequence). The CDR3 totals 14 residues.

In this sample, this clonotype turned up many times. This chain connects TRBV5-5 to TRBJ2-7; TRBD1 matches at 10 bases. This CDR3 comprises 17 residues. CDR1 is SGHKS, CDR2 YYEKEE, per germline (reference sequence). V lost 0 bases, J lost 3 bases, and 9 bases stayed unmatched. CDR3 nucleotide sequence: TGTGCCAGCAGCTTGGAGGACAGGGGGTTAACTTACTACGAGCAGTACGTC. It encodes CASSLEDRGLTYYEQYV.

The chain employs TRBV4-2 and TRBJ2-7; possibly TRBD2 for D (6 bases). V gave up 4 bases and J gave up 6 bases, with 10 bases separating them. Germline-derived CDR1 and CDR2 are LGHNA and YNFKEQ. The length of the CDR3 is 12 residues. CDR3 amino acids: CASSRGGVEQYF. The DNA for the CDR3 is TGTGCCAGCAGCCGGGGCGGGGTCGAGCAGTACTTC.

The CDR3 DNA follows: TGTGCCAGCAGCGTCCAAGGCGCGGGGAGGGGAGATACGCAGTATTTT. Protein product: CASSVQGAGRGDTQYF. The chain carries TRBV9 and TRBJ2-3; 7 positions match TRBD2. CDR1 is SGDLS and CDR2 is YYNGEE in the germline V gene. The ends lost 2 bases at V and 5 bases at J; junction bases unmatched: 11. The CDR3 contains 16 residues.

This clonotype was recorded a few times. The chain couples TRBV4-1 to TRBJ2-2, with D possibly matching TRBD2 (6 bases). Germline V gene lookup returns CDR1 MGHRA and CDR2 YSYEKL. V lost 0 bases and J 5 bases, leaving 16 bases between the germline ends. The length of the CDR3 is 17 residues. In DNA form, the CDR3 reads TGCGCCAGCAGCCAAGATCCGCGCGGGGCGAGGACCGGGGAGCTGTTTTTT. This encodes CASSQDPRGARTGELFF.

The rearrangement uses TRBV9 and TRBJ2-7; D remains ambiguous. Germline assignment: CDR1 SGDLS and CDR2 YYNGEE. This CDR3 region has 13 residues. V shed 4 bases and J shed 2 bases, with 10 bases lying between them. CDR3 region: CASSPSTTYEQYV. DNA for the CDR3: TGTGCCAGCAGCCCAAGTACAACCTACGAGCAGTACGTC.

V is TRBV12-3 or TRBV12-4 and J is TRBJ1-3; D is undetermined. Trimming left V 7 bases short and J 2 bases short, with 6 bases between. CDR3 length: 12 amino acids. CDR3 sequence: CASTPAGNTIYF. The CDR3 nucleotides are TGTGCCAGCACTCCGGCTGGAAACACCATATATTTT.

This clonotype was counted only a few times. The chain's CDR3 is CAISPLADNEQFF. Here the CDR3 DNA reads TGTGCCATCTCTCCACTAGCGGACAATGAGCAGTTCTTC. The chain links TRBV10-3 to TRBJ2-1; 8 positions agree with TRBD2. The trim removed 8 bases at V and 5 bases at J, leaving 5 bases unmatched. This CDR3 contains 13 residues. The germline gives CDR1 ENHRY, CDR2 SYGVKD.

Only a few counts were recorded for this clonotype. The chain employs TRBV27 and TRBJ1-2; a possible D gene is TRBD1 (5 bases). Germline loops: CDR1 MNHEY, CDR2 SMNVEV (reference sequence). This CDR3 region has 14 residues. V lost 6 bases and J 5 bases, leaving 16 bases between the germline ends. CDR3 amino acids: CASRGLTDLYGYTF. DNA for the CDR3: TGTGCCAGCAGGGGACTTACCGACCTATATGGCTACACCTTC.

CDR3 DNA sequence: TGTGCCAGCAGCGCTGGGACCATACAAGAGACCCAGTACTTC. Encoded protein: CASSAGTIQETQYF. The rearrangement joins TRBV6-1 to TRBJ2-5; perhaps D is TRBD1 or TRBD2 (5 bases each). V gave up 6 bases and J gave up 2 bases, with 13 bases separating them. There are 14 residues in the CDR3. The germline V gene has CDR1 MNHNS and CDR2 SASEGT.

The V gene is TRBV20-1, the J gene TRBJ2-5; D possibly corresponds to TRBD2 (6 bases). Trimming pared 2 bases from V and 1 base from J, leaving 17 bases between. The CDR3 runs 16 residues. Germline loops: CDR1 DFQATT, CDR2 SNEGSKA (reference sequence). The CDR3 loop reads CSARHSGHPGQETQYF. CDR3 bases: TGCAGTGCTAGACATAGCGGTCACCCCGGCCAAGAGACCCAGTACTTC.

This clonotype was seen a few times. The V gene is TRBV28, the J gene TRBJ2-4; 9 bases are a match to TRBD2. The CDR3 contains 20 residues. J was trimmed by 2 bases and V by 5 bases; bases with no gene match: 19. The germline V gene encodes CDR1 MDHEN and CDR2 SYDVKM. This chain's CDR3 is CASSPRKGASGASTKNIQYF. In DNA form, the CDR3 reads TGTGCCAGCAGTCCTCGGAAGGGGGCTAGCGGGGCCTCGACCAAAAACATTCAGTACTTC.

This clonotype was counted between two and nine times. The chain combines TRBV7-2 with TRBJ2-7, with TRBD2 identical over 10 bases. This CDR3 region has 17 residues. V was pared by 1 base and J by 2 bases, with 8 bases of the junction left unmatched. In germline, CDR1 is SGHTA, CDR2 FQGNSA. DNA for the CDR3: TGTGCCAGCAGCTTAGTAGCGGGGGGTTTGAAACCCTACGAGCAGTACTTC. Encoded protein: CASSLVAGGLKPYEQYF.

This clonotype came up a few times. The rearrangement links TRBV11-2 to TRBJ2-1, with TRBD1 identical over 9 bases. Trimming took 3 bases from V and 6 from J; bases not matched to a gene: 6. This CDR3 spans 15 amino acids. In germline, CDR1 is SGHAT, CDR2 FQNNGV. CDR3 in amino acids: CASSLLDRGGNEQFF. CDR3 DNA: TGTGCCAGCAGCTTGCTGGACAGGGGAGGCAATGAGCAGTTCTTC.

The chain couples TRBV20-1 to TRBJ2-7; D call uncertain. The germline V gene has CDR1 DFQATT and CDR2 SNEGSKA (reference sequence). V was clipped by 6 bases and J by 3 bases, with 12 bases between them. This CDR3 has 12 amino acids. The CDR3 nucleotides are TGCAGTGCCACAGAGTCCGGCTACGAGCAGTACTTC. Amino acids: CSATESGYEQYF.

This clonotype was recorded a few times. The V call is TRBV2, the J call TRBJ2-3, with D possibly TRBD2 on 6 matching bases. V was shortened by 8 bases and J by 8 bases, with 23 bases between the two germline ends. From germline, CDR1 is SNHLY and CDR2 FYNNEI. The CDR3 is 15 residues long. The CDR3 bases are TGTGCCAGCGCGAAGGAAGGACTGGGGGAGGCTACGCAGTATTTT. It is translated as CASAKEGLGEATQYF.

This clonotype was seen more than once but under ten times. The chain has TRBV5-1 and TRBJ1-1; D possibly corresponds to TRBD1 (6 bases). The length of the CDR3 is 16 residues. V was pared by 2 bases and J by 4 bases, with 18 bases between. The V gene's germline CDR1 is SGHRS and CDR2 YFSETQ. Written as DNA, the CDR3 is TGCGCCAGCAGCTTCAACCGGGCGGGGGCAAGCACTGAAGCTTTCTTT. This encodes CASSFNRAGASTEAFF.

This clonotype was picked up a small number of times. The gene calls are TRBV29-1 and TRBJ2-7; D is perhaps TRBD1 (6 bases). The germline V gene has CDR1 SQVTM and CDR2 ANQGSEA. The CDR3 consists of 12 residues. The CDR3: CSARTAFDEQYV. In DNA, the CDR3 is TGCAGTGCTCGGACAGCCTTTGACGAGCAGTACGTC.

This chain connects TRBV20-1 to TRBJ2-7, with 7 bases identical to TRBD1. This CDR3 region has 14 residues. V dropped 5 bases and J dropped 0; count of bases not matched to a gene: 7. CDR1 is DFQATT, CDR2 SNEGSKA, per germline (reference sequence). The CDR3 coding sequence is TGCAGTGCTGCCTCGACAGGGAGCTCCTACGAGCAGTACGTC. Translating it yields CSAASTGSSYEQYV.

There are a few counts of this clonotype. The chain carries TRBV5-4 and TRBJ1-5, with D possibly TRBD1 on 6 matching bases. CDR3 size: 16 residues. Germline V gives CDR1 SGHNT, CDR2 YYREEE (reference sequence). V lost 0 bases to trimming and J lost 0 bases, with 10 bases between them. CDR3 sequence reads: CASSLGGAHSNQPQHF. CDR3 bases: TGTGCCAGCAGCTTGGGGGGGGCCCATAGCAATCAGCCCCAGCATTTT.

This clonotype was recorded a few times. The chain has TRBV11-2 and TRBJ2-5, with D unclear. V lost 3 bases to trimming and J lost 5 bases, with 10 bases between them. The CDR3 has 13 residues. The V gene's germline CDR1 is SGHAT and CDR2 FQNNGV. CDR3 nucleotides: TGTGCCAGCAGCTTTGACGGCCTCGAGACCCAGTACTTC. It specifies CASSFDGLETQYF. Variable domain in full (rest from reference TRBV11-2 and TRBJ2-5): EAGVAQSPRYKIIEKRQSVAFWCNPISGHATLYWYQQILGQGPKLLIQFQNNGVVDDSQLPKDRFSAERLKGVDSTLKIQPAKLEDSAVYLCASSFDGLETQYFGPGTRLLVL.

This clonotype was seen more than once but under ten times. The chain joins TRBV27 to TRBJ1-1, with 7 bases identical to TRBD1. The germline CDR1 and CDR2 sequences are MNHEY and SMNVEV (reference sequence). The CDR3 is made up of 14 amino acids. With V trimmed by 3 bases and J by 3 bases, 4 bases remained unmatched. In DNA, the CDR3 is TGTGCCAGCAGTTTGAGGGGGCTAGACACTGAAGCTTTCTTT. It is translated as CASSLRGLDTEAFF.

The V gene is TRBV20-1, the J gene TRBJ2-3; 10 positions agree with TRBD2. V shed 6 bases, J shed 0 bases, and the junction held 12 bases outside the gene matches. CDR1 is DFQATT, CDR2 SNEGSKA, per germline (reference sequence). This CDR3 is 17 amino acids long. CDR3 protein: CSAKGLAGDKSTDTQYF. CDR3 DNA sequence: TGCAGTGCCAAGGGTCTAGCGGGGGATAAAAGCACAGATACGCAGTATTTT.